The 22 T cell receptor beta chains below were found in one sample sequenced in a study of blood T cell repertoires in COVID-19. Profiling relied on immunoSEQ multiplex PCR, and the TCRdb table lists in-frame clones only, not all of them. The repertoire has approximately 120,000 clones, less than 85% of them found once; the top ten carry about 18%. The material sequenced was peripheral blood. The receptors stem from a woman aged 55-70 years with acute or convalescent COVID-19.

V usage is TRBV5-1 and J usage is TRBJ2-3; D gene ambiguous. CDR1 is SGHRS and CDR2 is YFSETQ in the germline V gene. The V end lost 4 bases, the J end lost 4 bases, and 10 bases lay between the germline ends. The CDR3 is made up of 13 amino acids. The CDR3 loop reads CASSDAGADTQYF. The CDR3 DNA reads as TGCGCCAGCAGCGATGCAGGCGCAGATACGCAGTATTTT.

This chain links TRBV5-1 with TRBJ2-5, with 12 bases fitting TRBD2. The V gene's germline CDR1 is SGHRS and CDR2 YFSETQ. The CDR3 is 17 amino acids. The V segment lost 3 bases and the J segment 4 bases; nucleotides outside the gene matches: 10. The CDR3 is CASSSVALAGGSETQYF. The CDR3 DNA reads as TGCGCCAGCAGCTCGGTGGCACTAGCGGGAGGTTCAGAGACCCAGTACTTC.

This clone has only a few counts. V usage is TRBV28 and J usage is TRBJ2-1; perhaps TRBD2 as D (6 bases). The CDR3 loop spans 15 amino acids. Germline CDR1 is MDHEN and CDR2 is SYDVKM. Between the trimmed V and J ends, which lost 5 bases and 4 bases, there was a span of 15 bases. The DNA of the CDR3 is TGTGCCAGCAGTCTGAGGGTGGAGGGTTACAATGAGCAGTTCTTC. Translating it yields CASSLRVEGYNEQFF.

The chain joins TRBV27 to TRBJ2-7; 7 bases line up with TRBD1. The J segment lost 3 bases and the V segment lost 5 bases, leaving 4 bases of the junction unmatched. There are 13 residues in the CDR3. Per germline, CDR1 MNHEY and CDR2 SMNVEV (reference sequence). The CDR3 coding sequence is TGTGCCAGCAGTGGGACAGACCTCTACGAGCAGTACTTC. This encodes CASSGTDLYEQYF.

The chain links TRBV19 to TRBJ2-5; D unresolved. Germline-derived CDR1 and CDR2 are LNHDA and SQIVND (reference sequence). This CDR3 comprises 14 residues. The ends were cut back, 11 bases at V and 3 bases at J, with 19 bases in the middle. The CDR3 loop reads CASAPRSQEETQYF. CDR3 bases: TGTGCCTCCGCCCCGCGATCCCAAGAAGAGACCCAGTACTTC.

The chain links TRBV11-2 to TRBJ2-1; D may be TRBD1 (6 bases). The length of the CDR3 is 13 residues. V lost 4 bases and J lost 12, with 16 bases in between. Looked up from germline, CDR1 is SGHAT and CDR2 is FQNNGV. The CDR3 DNA is TGTGCCAGCAGCTACGGACAGTTAGAAGGGCAGTTCTTC. Its protein product is CASSYGQLEGQFF.

The rearrangement uses TRBV7-2 and TRBJ2-5, with 7 bases lining up with TRBD1. CDR1 SGHTA and CDR2 FQGNSA come from the germline V gene. J gave up 3 bases and V 4 bases, and 14 bases lay outside the gene matches. The CDR3 runs to 17 residues. In nucleotides, the CDR3 is TGTGCCAGCAGCTCGCGAAACTACAGGGGTGGAAAAGAGACCCAGTACTTC. This translates into CASSSRNYRGGKETQYF.

Of note for this clone: At one boundary the junction diverges from the germline segment, which might be a read error. The J gene is TRBJ1-5, the V gene TRBV28; D is possibly TRBD1 (6 bases). Per the germline V gene, CDR1 is MDHEN and CDR2 is SYDVKM. The CDR3 is 14 amino acids. CDR3: CASSLSDSIQPQHF. The CDR3 coding sequence is TGTGCCAGCAGTTTGTCGGACAGCATTCAGCCCCAGCATTTT.

The chain has TRBV28 and TRBJ1-3; the match to TRBD1 covers 8 bases. In germline, CDR1 is MDHEN, CDR2 SYDVKM. V gave up 1 base and J gave up 1 base; unmatched junction bases: 3. The CDR3 covers 16 residues. The CDR3 here is CASSLLDRGSGNTIYF. CDR3 DNA sequence: TGTGCCAGCAGTTTATTAGACAGGGGTTCTGGAAACACCATATATTTT.

The chain couples TRBV7-2 to TRBJ2-5, with a possible D match to TRBD1 (5 bases). This CDR3 spans 15 amino acids. V was cut by 4 bases and J by 4 bases, with 16 bases left in between. Germline CDR1 is SGHTA and CDR2 is FQGNSA. The CDR3 sequence is CASSSPRSGLETQYF. The DNA for the CDR3 is TGTGCCAGCAGCTCCCCCCGGTCAGGGTTAGAGACCCAGTACTTC.

There are a few counts of this clone. V is TRBV5-3 and J is TRBJ2-7, with a tentative D call TRBD1 (5 bases). TRBV5-3 is classed as an ORF, of uncertain function. V lost 6 bases to trimming and J lost 9 bases, with 10 bases between them. The CDR3 runs to 10 residues. The CDR3 sequence: CARNRNRQYF. The CDR3 DNA is TGTGCCAGAAACAGGAATAGGCAGTACTTC.

This clone was counted a few times. The chain employs TRBV5-1 and TRBJ1-2; tentative D call: TRBD1 (5 bases). In germline, CDR1 is SGHRS, CDR2 YFSETQ. This CDR3 is built from 14 residues. V shed 0 bases and J shed 1 base, with 7 bases lying between them. CDR3 DNA sequence: TGCGCCAGCAGCTTGGGCAGGGTTAACTATGGCTACACCTTC. Protein sequence: CASSLGRVNYGYTF.

This chain joins TRBV29-1 and TRBJ2-1; the D gene is possibly TRBD2 (5 bases). The CDR3 covers 12 residues. The V end was cut by 3 bases, the J end by 2 bases, with 5 bases between. Germline V gives CDR1 SQVTM, CDR2 ANQGSEA. The CDR3 DNA follows: TGCAGCGTTGAGAGGGCCTACAATGAGCAGTTCTTC. Its translation: CSVERAYNEQFF.

The chain recombines TRBV2 with TRBJ1-2, with a weak D call TRBD1 (6 bases). The V gene lost 2 bases and the J gene lost 5 bases, with 21 bases spanning the gap. The CDR3 totals 17 residues. Germline loops: CDR1 SNHLY, CDR2 FYNNEI. The DNA of the CDR3 is TGTGCCAGCAGTGAAAGGGGGAGGGAGCCGCGACGGTATGGCTACACCTTC. Its translation: CASSERGREPRRYGYTF.

The V gene is TRBV28, the J gene TRBJ1-1, with 8 positions matching TRBD1. Unmatched junction bases numbered 8, after V lost 1 base and J lost 4 bases. This CDR3 is built from 16 residues. The V gene's germline CDR1 is MDHEN and CDR2 SYDVKM. CDR3 in DNA: TGTGCCAGCAGTTTATCCCGCGGACAGGGCATCACTGAAGCTTTCTTT. Amino acids: CASSLSRGQGITEAFF.

This sequence joins TRBV6-1 and TRBJ1-5; no firm D call. The CDR3 loop spans 15 amino acids. V dropped 2 bases and J dropped 8 bases, with 16 bases sitting between them. CDR1 is MNHNS, CDR2 SASEGT, per germline. The CDR3 sequence: CASSEKGGPYEPQHF. The CDR3 DNA follows: TGTGCCAGCAGTGAAAAGGGAGGCCCATATGAGCCCCAGCATTTT.

This chain joins TRBV11-1 and TRBJ2-1; a possible D gene is TRBD2 (6 bases). Germline CDR1 SGHAT, CDR2 FQDESV (reference sequence). Trimming cost V 5 bases and J 10 bases, with 12 bases left between them. The length of the CDR3 is 12 residues. This CDR3 reads CASSAPGGEQFF. CDR3 sequence (DNA): TGTGCCAGCAGCGCCCCTGGGGGGGAGCAGTTCTTC.

V is TRBV29-1 and J is TRBJ1-3; no clear D. Per the germline V gene, CDR1 is SQVTM and CDR2 is ANQGSEA. Trimming took off 6 bases at V and 1 base at J, with 13 bases between the two ends. There are 14 residues in the CDR3. The CDR3 region is CSVSPRSSGNTIYF. Here the CDR3 DNA reads TGCAGCGTATCACCCAGGTCATCTGGAAACACCATATATTTT. The whole variable domain, remainder taken from reference TRBV29-1 and TRBJ1-3, is SAVISQKPSRDICQRGTSLTIQCQVDSQVTMMFWYRQQPGQSLTLIATANQGSEATYESGFVIDKFPISRPNLTFSTLTVSNMSPEDSSIYLCSVSPRSSGNTIYFGEGSWLTVV.

This clone was observed a handful of times. This chain links TRBV30 with TRBJ2-7, with 7 positions matching TRBD2. Germline CDR1 GTSNPN, CDR2 SVGIG (reference sequence). The CDR3 consists of 15 residues. V lost 4 bases to trimming and J lost 5 bases; unmatched junction nucleotides: 14. CDR3 nucleotide sequence: TGTGCCTGGAAGGATATAGCGGGTAATAGGGACGAGCAGTACTTC. This sequence encodes CAWKDIAGNRDEQYF.

The chain recombines TRBV7-9 with TRBJ2-4; 8 bases fit TRBD2. CDR3 length equals 15 residues. The junction had 11 bases not matched to a gene; V was cut back by 5 bases and J by 8 bases. Germline CDR1 and CDR2: SEHNR and FQNEAQ (reference sequence). The CDR3, as DNA: TGTGCCAGCAGCCCCCGGCGGACTAGCAGCGACATTCAGTACTTC. Its protein is CASSPRRTSSDIQYF.

This clone has only a few counts. The chain links TRBV2 to TRBJ1-1, with D possibly matching TRBD1 (5 bases). Germline V CDR1 and CDR2: SNHLY, FYNNEI. This CDR3 region has 13 residues. The V gene lost 3 bases and the J gene lost 8 bases, with 13 bases spanning the gap. This chain's CDR3 is CASSDRQSPEAFF. DNA of the CDR3: TGTGCCAGCAGTGATCGACAGTCCCCCGAAGCTTTCTTT.

The rearrangement joins TRBV5-1 to TRBJ2-1, with 9 bases fitting TRBD2. The junction had 4 bases not matched to a gene; V was cut back by 0 bases and J by 9 bases. The CDR3 length is 14 residues. Germline CDR1 and CDR2: SGHRS and YFSETQ. DNA of the CDR3: TGCGCCAGCAGCTTGGGACTAGCGGAGCCTGAGCAGTTCTTC. As protein: CASSLGLAEPEQFF.